The 25 T cell receptor beta chains presented below share a single source sample, sequenced in a study of T cell responses to AZD1222 COVID-19 vaccine. The protocol was immunoSEQ multiplex PCR, while the TCRdb copy is restricted to in-frame clones and leaves out a portion. The sample records roughly 100,000 clones, over 80% being singletons. The sequenced sample was peripheral blood, obtained on day 0 of AZD1222 vaccination. Receptors originate from an adult in good health.

This clone was observed a single time. CDR3 loop: CAISPGQMNTEAFF. For the CDR3, the DNA is TGTGCCATCAGCCCGGGACAGATGAACACTGAAGCTTTCTTT. The rearrangement links TRBV10-3 to TRBJ1-1; 7 bases match TRBD1. The CDR3 runs to 14 residues. In germline, CDR1 is ENHRY, CDR2 SYGVKD. The J segment lost 0 bases and the V segment lost 6 bases, leaving 4 bases of the junction unmatched.

V usage is TRBV19 and J usage is TRBJ1-1; no clear D. Per germline, CDR1 LNHDA and CDR2 SQIVND (reference sequence). CDR3 length: 10 residues. Trimming cost V 4 bases and J 3 bases, with 0 bases left between them. CDR3 sequence (DNA): TGTGCCAGTAGTAACACTGAAGCTTTCTTT. Translating it yields CASSNTEAFF.

The chain combines TRBV18 with TRBJ1-1, with D uncertain. This CDR3 spans 15 amino acids. V was cut by 0 bases and J by 1 base, with 9 bases left in between. CDR1 and CDR2 (germline): KGHSH, LQKENI. The CDR3 reads CASSPPTLGNTEAFF. Written as DNA, the CDR3 is TGTGCCAGCTCACCACCTACGTTGGGGAACACTGAAGCTTTCTTT.

This chain uses TRBV7-2 with TRBJ2-2, with 9 bases that match TRBD1. This CDR3 comprises 13 residues. With V trimmed by 5 bases and J by 6 bases, 1 base remained unmatched. Germline V gives CDR1 SGHTA, CDR2 FQGNSA. The CDR3 nucleotides are TGTGCCAGCAGCAGGACAGGGGCCGGGGAGCTGTTTTTT. It translates to CASSRTGAGELFF.

This clone was seen a few times. The chain employs TRBV1 and TRBJ2-7; the table's D call, TRBD2, was not checked against the DNA. TRBV1 is labeled a pseudogene. The CDR3 has 16 residues. The CDR3 loop reads CTSSQDDAGALNEQYF. CDR3 coding DNA: TGCACCAGCAGCCAAGATGACGCGGGAGCTTTAAACGAGCAGTACTTC.

The chain uses TRBV18 and TRBJ1-5; possible D gene TRBD1, 6 bases. This CDR3 has 15 residues. The V and J ends lost 0 bases and 3 bases respectively, with 9 bases between them. CDR1 KGHSH and CDR2 LQKENI come from the germline V gene. CDR3 coding DNA: TGTGCCAGCTCACCACCGGGGACAAACAATCAGCCCCAGCATTTT. Its protein is CASSPPGTNNQPQHF.

The chain combines TRBV4-3 with TRBJ1-1; TRBD1 is a possible D gene (5 bases). Trimming shortened V by 7 bases and J by 6 bases, and 21 bases separated the two germline ends. Germline V gene data show CDR1 as LGHNA and CDR2 as YSLEER. The CDR3 contains 15 residues. In DNA form, the CDR3 reads TGCGCCAGCAAAACAAGAACATGGGACGGCGCTGAAGCTTTCTTT. Translating gives CASKTRTWDGAEAFF.

The chain recombines TRBV4-3 with TRBJ1-4; D possibly corresponds to TRBD1 (6 bases). Germline-derived CDR1 and CDR2 are LGHNA and YSLEER. There are 18 residues in the CDR3. The V gene lost 0 bases and the J gene lost 6 bases, with 20 bases spanning the gap. DNA of the CDR3: TGCGCCAGCAGCCAAGATGATTTCACAGGGAAGGTTTATGAAAAACTGTTTTTT. Protein product: CASSQDDFTGKVYEKLFF.

This clone was seen a few times. The chain recombines TRBV7-6 with TRBJ2-7, with a weak D call TRBD1 (6 bases). Per germline, CDR1 SGHVS and CDR2 FNYEAQ. Trimming pared 1 base from V and 2 bases from J, leaving 6 bases between. The length of the CDR3 is 13 residues. CDR3 sequence reads: CASSLGDTYEQYF. In DNA, the CDR3 is TGTGCCAGCAGCTTAGGGGACACCTACGAGCAGTACTTC.

The chain has TRBV6-1 and TRBJ2-7; D is unresolved. CDR1 is MNHNS and CDR2 is SASEGT in the germline V gene. This CDR3 is 12 amino acids long. V dropped 3 bases and J dropped 3 bases, with 6 bases sitting between them. CDR3: CASSEGYYEQYF. The CDR3 nucleotides read TGTGCCAGCAGTGAGGGTTACTACGAGCAGTACTTC.

J is TRBJ2-7 and V is TRBV9; weak D call: TRBD2 (5 bases). V was trimmed by 0 bases and J by 0 bases, leaving 13 bases between them. This CDR3 spans 16 amino acids. Germline V gives CDR1 SGDLS, CDR2 YYNGEE. The CDR3 sequence is CASSVGGSGYSYEQYF. CDR3 nucleotide sequence: TGTGCCAGCAGCGTAGGAGGGTCCGGGTACTCCTACGAGCAGTACTTC. The full variable domain, rest sourced from reference TRBV9 and TRBJ2-7, is DSGVTQTPKHLITATGQRVTLRCSPRSGDLSVYWYQQSLDQGLQFLIQYYNGEERAKGNILERFSAQQFPDLHSELNLSSLELGDSALYFCASSVGGSGYSYEQYFGPGTRLTVT.

The J gene is TRBJ1-5, the V gene TRBV4-1, with 12 bases fitting TRBD1. With V trimmed by 4 bases and J by 5 bases, 3 bases remained unmatched. The CDR3 runs to 15 residues. CDR1 is MGHRA and CDR2 is YSYEKL in the germline V gene. The CDR3 region is CASSLGTGGHQPQHF. In DNA form, the CDR3 reads TGCGCCAGCAGCCTCGGGACAGGGGGCCATCAGCCCCAGCATTTT.

The chain combines TRBV7-2 with TRBJ2-7; 7 bases agree with TRBD2. Germline CDR1 is SGHTA and CDR2 is FQGNSA. The CDR3 runs to 15 residues. V gave up 0 bases and J gave up 0 bases; unmatched junction bases: 2. The DNA of the CDR3 is TGTGCCAGCAGCTTAGCTAGCGGGCTCTCCTACGAGCAGTACTTC. Translated, it gives CASSLASGLSYEQYF.

The chain joins TRBV5-8 to TRBJ1-5, with a tentative D call TRBD1 (5 bases). The germline V gene encodes CDR1 SGHTS and CDR2 YDEGEE. This CDR3 has 14 residues. V was cut by 0 bases and J by 2 bases, with 6 bases left in between. The CDR3 DNA is TGTGCCAGCAGCTTGGGCAGGGGCAATCAGCCCCAGCATTTT. This sequence encodes CASSLGRGNQPQHF.

The V gene is TRBV30, the J gene TRBJ1-1, with TRBD1 identical over 9 bases. Per germline, CDR1 GTSNPN and CDR2 SVGIG (reference sequence). This CDR3 is built from 12 residues. The J segment lost 4 bases and the V segment lost 4 bases, leaving 1 base of the junction unmatched. In DNA, the CDR3 is TGTGCCTGGAACAGGGGGCCCACTGAAGCTTTCTTT. Protein: CAWNRGPTEAFF.

V is TRBV3-1 (or the pseudogene TRBV3-2) and J is TRBJ2-7, with 9 bases identical to TRBD2. The CDR3 runs 15 residues. CDR1 LGHDT and CDR2 YNNKEL come from the germline V gene (reference sequence). V gave up 3 bases and J gave up 6 bases; unmatched junction bases: 9. CDR3 sequence reads: CASSHTAQAGGEQYF. The CDR3 nucleotides read TGTGCCAGCAGCCATACAGCCCAAGCGGGGGGCGAGCAGTACTTC.

The rearrangement links TRBV10-1 to TRBJ2-3; D uncertain. V shed 4 bases and J shed 1 base, with 3 bases lying between them. The CDR3 has 12 amino acids. Germline CDR1 and CDR2: WNHNN and SYGVQD (reference sequence). The CDR3: CASSGGTDTQYF. The DNA for the CDR3 is TGCGCCAGCAGTGGTGGCACAGATACGCAGTATTTT.

The chain is built from TRBV28 and TRBJ2-3; D gene unclear. Trimming cost V 5 bases and J 4 bases, with 16 bases left between them. The V gene's germline CDR1 is MDHEN and CDR2 SYDVKM. This CDR3 has 15 amino acids. Written as DNA, the CDR3 is TGTGCCAGCAGTGACCCAGCTCTAGGCGCAGATACGCAGTATTTT. Its protein product is CASSDPALGADTQYF.

V is TRBV3-1 (or the pseudogene TRBV3-2) and J is TRBJ1-4; D possibly corresponds to TRBD1 (6 bases). V dropped 8 bases and J dropped 3 bases, with 16 bases sitting between them. CDR3 size: 15 residues. Germline values: CDR1 LGHDT, CDR2 YNNKEL (reference sequence). CDR3 amino acids: CASGSVTGSNEKLFF. CDR3 in DNA: TGTGCCAGCGGTAGTGTAACAGGGTCTAATGAAAAACTGTTTTTT.

The rearrangement joins TRBV6-2 or TRBV6-3 to TRBJ1-5; D is unresolved. The germline gives CDR1 MNHEY, CDR2 SVGEGT. The V end lost 2 bases, the J end lost 4 bases, and 9 bases lay between the germline ends. CDR3 length: 14 amino acids. CDR3 sequence: CASSYTQQNQPQHF. The CDR3 region has the DNA TGTGCCAGCAGTTACACGCAGCAAAATCAGCCCCAGCATTTT.

The CDR3 bases are TGTGCCAGCACTTCGGGCGTAGAGACCCAGTACTTC. As protein: CASTSGVETQYF. The chain uses TRBV6-5 and TRBJ2-5; D is unclear. The CDR3 contains 12 residues. V dropped 7 bases and J dropped 4 bases, with 10 bases sitting between them. CDR1 and CDR2 (germline): MNHEY, SVGAGI.

The V and J genes are TRBV7-9 and TRBJ2-3, with 8 bases fitting TRBD1. Germline V gene lookup returns CDR1 SEHNR and CDR2 FQNEAQ (reference sequence). V trimming: 1 base; J trimming: 2 bases; junction bases outside the gene matches: 8. This CDR3 has 17 residues. CDR3 residues: CASSLDFATGDTDTQYF. The CDR3 region has the DNA TGTGCCAGCAGCTTAGATTTCGCGACAGGGGACACAGATACGCAGTATTTT.

V is TRBV11-2 and J is TRBJ1-2, with D possibly matching TRBD1 (6 bases). Per the germline V gene, CDR1 is SGHAT and CDR2 is FQNNGV. Trimming pared 4 bases from V and 8 bases from J, leaving 26 bases between. CDR3 length equals 17 residues. The CDR3 region has the DNA TGTGCCAGCAGCTCGATAAAGGGGGGCCGGGGATGGGGGGGCTACACCTTC. Its translation is CASSSIKGGRGWGGYTF.

The count of this clone is one. The V gene is TRBV4-1, the J gene TRBJ1-3; TRBD1 matches 8 bases. CDR1 MGHRA and CDR2 YSYEKL come from the germline V gene. CDR3 length equals 20 residues. J lost 2 bases, V lost 4 bases, and 19 bases had no gene match. DNA of the CDR3: TGCGCCAGCAGCCGGGAACCAGGGGGATCGGGACAGGCAACTGGAAACACCATATATTTT. Encoded protein: CASSREPGGSGQATGNTIYF.

The chain recombines TRBV6-5 with TRBJ1-2, with D tentatively TRBD1 (5 bases). Germline CDR1 is MNHEY and CDR2 is SVGAGI. The CDR3 contains 14 residues. Trimming cost V 5 bases and J 4 bases, with 14 bases left between them. The CDR3 DNA reads as TGTGCCAGCAGTCCCCGCGGGGGGGTCTATGGCTACACCTTC. Translated: CASSPRGGVYGYTF.